This T cell receptor (beta chain) was obtained from a study of blood T cell repertoires in COVID-19. Whole-study context: T cells, B-cell-depleted T cells, or PBMCs provided the cDNA or gDNA that served as material.

The repertoire was sequenced with immunoSEQ multiplex PCR; TCRdb's copy has only in-frame clones and lacks some. The repertoire holds approximately 200,000 clones, with approximately 83% as singletons. Germline CDR1 and CDR2: SGHRS and YFSETQ. V was trimmed by 5 bases and J by 9 bases, leaving 18 bases between them. The CDR3 is made up of 14 amino acids. The sample comprised peripheral blood. The receptor was isolated from a human donor with active or convalescent COVID-19. The donor label of this sample is uncertain. The rearrangement joins TRBV5-1 to TRBJ2-1; TRBD2 is a possible D gene (6 bases). CDR3 in DNA: TGCGCCAGCAGGATGCAGGAGGGCTTTGTTGAGCAGTTCTTC. This translates into CASRMQEGFVEQFF.